This passage covers 9 T cell receptor beta chains from one sample sequenced in a study of cytomegalovirus exposure and HLA in healthy donors. PCR used 60 Vbeta primers and 13 Jbeta primers. Sequencing was performed with immunoSEQ multiplex PCR; in TCRdb, only in-frame clones are kept and a portion is missing. Its table lists roughly 140,000 clones. The sample taken for sequencing was PBMCs. These receptor sequences come from a male donor in good health and CMV-seronegative.

The chain is built from TRBV28 and TRBJ1-4; 9 bases align to TRBD1. The CDR3 has 18 residues. Germline CDR1 and CDR2: MDHEN and SYDVKM. J was trimmed by 2 bases and V by 3 bases; bases with no gene match: 10. CDR3 sequence reads: CASSFLGQGTKTNEKLFF. The CDR3 DNA reads as TGTGCCAGCAGTTTTCTAGGACAGGGGACTAAGACTAATGAAAAACTGTTTTTT.

This chain's CDR3 is CASGTGVLAGADEQFF. CDR3 DNA: TGTGCCAGCGGGACTGGAGTACTAGCGGGCGCTGATGAGCAGTTCTTC. J is TRBJ2-1 and V is TRBV27; TRBD2 matches at 9 bases. Germline assignment: CDR1 MNHEY and CDR2 SMNVEV (reference sequence). The CDR3 extends over 16 amino acids. With V trimmed by 8 bases and J by 8 bases, 16 bases remained unmatched.

V gene TRBV5-8 combines with J gene TRBJ2-7; D is perhaps TRBD1 (6 bases). The CDR3 sequence is 14 residues long. Trimming left V 1 base short and J 4 bases short, with 12 bases between. Per the germline V gene, CDR1 is SGHTS and CDR2 is YDEGEE. CDR3 loop: CASSLMGQMYEQYF. DNA for the CDR3: TGTGCCAGCAGCTTGATGGGACAAATGTACGAGCAGTACTTC.

The genes are TRBV19 and TRBJ2-7; D not certain. Germline V gene data show CDR1 as LNHDA and CDR2 as SQIVND (reference sequence). V lost 6 bases and J lost 0, with 12 bases in between. This CDR3 is built from 14 residues. The CDR3 protein is CASRSTIYSYEQYF. CDR3 DNA: TGTGCCAGTAGGAGCACGATCTACTCCTACGAGCAGTACTTC.

The chain has TRBV29-1 and TRBJ2-1; D might be TRBD1 (6 bases). Per germline, CDR1 SQVTM and CDR2 ANQGSEA. CDR3 length: 11 residues. V dropped 6 bases and J dropped 10 bases, with 13 bases sitting between them. CDR3 in DNA: TGCAGCGTCCACAGGGAAGGCGAGCAGTTCTTC. As protein: CSVHREGEQFF.

The chain has TRBV4-3 and TRBJ2-1; 11 bases line up with TRBD2. This CDR3 has 16 amino acids. Germline V gives CDR1 LGHNA, CDR2 YSLEER. V gave up 0 bases and J gave up 5 bases; unmatched junction bases: 3. CDR3 bases: TGCGCCAGCAGCCAAGATTCTAGCGGGGGGAACAATGAGCAGTTCTTC. Protein: CASSQDSSGGNNEQFF.

The chain uses TRBV2 and TRBJ2-7; weak D call: TRBD1 (6 bases). The CDR3 length is 14 residues. CDR1 SNHLY and CDR2 FYNNEI come from the germline V gene. The V end lost 2 bases, the J end lost 2 bases, and 10 bases lay between the germline ends. For the CDR3, the DNA is TGTGCCAGCAGTGAACCGGGACACCCCTACGAGCAGTACTTC. Translated: CASSEPGHPYEQYF.

V gene TRBV14 combines with J gene TRBJ1-2; D gene uncertain. V was clipped by 1 base and J by 4 bases, with 7 bases between them. This CDR3 has 13 amino acids. Germline V gene data show CDR1 as SGHDN and CDR2 as FVKESK. CDR3 in DNA: TGTGCCAGCAGCCAAGCGCAGGCCTATGGCTACACCTTC. This translates into CASSQAQAYGYTF.

The rearrangement links TRBV6-1 to TRBJ2-7, with 9 bases matching TRBD1. The CDR3 has 15 amino acids. V was pared by 7 bases and J by 6 bases, with 13 bases of the junction left unmatched. Germline CDR1 and CDR2: MNHNS and SASEGT. Written as DNA, the CDR3 is TGTGCCAGCATCCTCTGGGGGGACAGGGCGTCCGAGCAGTACTTC. This encodes CASILWGDRASEQYF.